The 14 T cell receptor beta chains in this list originate from one sample, sequenced in a study of blood T cell repertoires in COVID-19 (dated by TCRdb to the early 2020s). The library relied on the immunoSEQ multiplex PCR assay. In its TCRdb copy, this immuneACCESS table keeps in-frame sequences only and misses some clones. Where compared with another copy, unresolved V genes explain less than half of these, and the others have no known cause. This sample lists 250,000 to 350,000 clones; 90% were detected once. The ten largest account for 5.5% to 8% of the sample. The sequenced material came from peripheral blood. The receptors shown here come from a woman aged 45-65 years with COVID-19, enrolled during active disease.

V and J are TRBV29-1 and TRBJ2-7; D is unresolved. Germline V gene data show CDR1 as SQVTM and CDR2 as ANQGSEA. Trimming left V 3 bases short and J 3 bases short, with 6 bases between. This CDR3 is 11 amino acids long. The CDR3 DNA sequence: TGCAGCGTTGATGCAGGCTACGAGCAGTACTTC. This gives the protein CSVDAGYEQYF.

The chain recombines TRBV6-2 or TRBV6-3 with TRBJ2-2; D not resolved. Germline V gives CDR1 MNHEY, CDR2 SVGEGT. This CDR3 has 12 amino acids. The germline V and J ends were trimmed by 5 bases and 1 base, with 2 bases remaining between them. CDR3 in DNA: TGTGCCAGCAGTCGGAACACCGGGGAGCTGTTTTTT. It codes for CASSRNTGELFF.

The V and J genes are TRBV2 and TRBJ2-7; no clear D gene. The germline CDR1 and CDR2 sequences are SNHLY and FYNNEI. The V and J ends lost 6 bases and 2 bases respectively, with 5 bases between them. CDR3 length: 11 residues. The CDR3 sequence is CASRGAYEQYF. As DNA, the CDR3 is TGTGCCAGCAGGGGCGCCTACGAGCAGTACTTC.

The rearrangement joins TRBV2 to TRBJ1-2, with a possible D match to TRBD1 (5 bases). The CDR3 totals 15 residues. Deletions cut 5 bases from V and 1 base from J, with 14 bases between. Per the germline V gene, CDR1 is SNHLY and CDR2 is FYNNEI. CDR3 sequence: CASSPQGVINYGYTF. CDR3 DNA sequence: TGTGCCAGCAGTCCTCAAGGGGTAATTAACTATGGCTACACCTTC.

This clone was seen only once. V usage is TRBV21-1 and J usage is TRBJ2-7; TRBD2 is the table's D call, not checked against the DNA. TRBV21-1 corresponds to a pseudogene. This CDR3 spans 12 amino acids. CDR3 protein: CGGPKGFYEQYF. CDR3 DNA sequence: TGTGGAGGACCCAAAGGCTTCTACGAGCAGTACTTC.

CDR3 DNA: TGTGCCACCAGTGACTCAGGGCAGGTAGACCAAGAGACCCAGTACTTC. Translating it yields CATSDSGQVDQETQYF. The chain carries TRBV24-1 and TRBJ2-5, with a weak D call TRBD1 (5 bases). Germline CDR1 and CDR2: KGHDR and SFDVKD. The CDR3 runs to 16 residues. Trimming took off 4 bases at V and 0 bases at J, with 14 bases between the two ends.

This clone appeared a few times. This sequence joins TRBV9 and TRBJ2-7; D may be TRBD2 (5 bases). V lost 0 bases, J lost 1 base, and 11 bases lay in between. Germline V lookup: CDR1 SGDLS, CDR2 YYNGEE. The CDR3 runs to 15 residues. The CDR3 is CASSVDPGSSYEQYF. Written as DNA, the CDR3 is TGTGCCAGCAGCGTAGATCCGGGGAGTTCCTACGAGCAGTACTTC.

V and J are TRBV29-1 and TRBJ2-7; D unclear. CDR1 SQVTM and CDR2 ANQGSEA come from the germline V gene. V lost 7 bases, J lost 6 bases, and 19 bases lay in between. This CDR3 comprises 13 residues. The CDR3 region is CSALSGGGVEQYF. As DNA, the CDR3 is TGCAGCGCCCTCTCCGGTGGCGGCGTCGAGCAGTACTTC.

J is TRBJ2-1 and V is TRBV18, with TRBD2 as a possible D gene (5 bases). V was cut by 3 bases and J by 3 bases, with 12 bases left in between. Germline values: CDR1 KGHSH, CDR2 LQKENI. This CDR3 has 15 amino acids. Written as DNA, the CDR3 is TGTGCCAGCTCACCCCTCGCGAGCGGCTACAATGAGCAGTTCTTC. Residues: CASSPLASGYNEQFF.

The V and J genes are TRBV9 and TRBJ2-1, with D unclear. Between the trimmed V and J ends, which lost 3 bases and 1 base, there was a span of 5 bases. This CDR3 contains 13 residues. Germline loops: CDR1 SGDLS, CDR2 YYNGEE. CDR3 DNA sequence: TGTGCCAGCAGCGCCCTGTCCTACAATGAGCAGTTCTTC. This codes for CASSALSYNEQFF.

Note on this clone: Other DNA sequences in the same sample also yield this CDR3. The chain recombines TRBV5-1 with TRBJ2-5; weak D call: TRBD1 (6 bases). V lost 1 base, J lost 4 bases, and 8 bases lay in between. The CDR3 runs to 13 residues. CDR1 and CDR2 from the germline V gene are SGHRS and YFSETQ. The CDR3 here is CASSLTGLETQYF. CDR3 in DNA: TGCGCCAGCAGCTTGACAGGGCTAGAGACCCAGTACTTC. Based on the CDR3 plus reference TRBV5-1 and TRBJ2-5, the full variable domain is KAGVTQTPRYLIKTRGQQVTLSCSPISGHRSVSWYQQTPGQGLQFLFEYFSETQRNKGNFPGRFSGRQFSNSRSEMNVSTLELGDSALYLCASSLTGLETQYFGPGTRLLVL.

The chain uses TRBV16 and TRBJ1-2; D perhaps matches TRBD1 (6 bases). The ends were cut back, 2 bases at V and 4 bases at J, with 14 bases in the middle. The CDR3 runs 15 residues. Germline-derived CDR1 and CDR2 are KGHSY and FQNENV. The CDR3 sequence: CASSQRRDTGYGYTF. As DNA, the CDR3 is TGTGCCAGCAGCCAACGCCGGGACACAGGCTATGGCTACACCTTC.

The V and J genes are TRBV10-3 and TRBJ2-7, with 7 bases fitting TRBD2. The CDR3 extends over 15 amino acids. Trimming removed 3 bases from V and 2 bases from J; junction bases left unmatched: 7. Germline loops: CDR1 ENHRY, CDR2 SYGVKD. The CDR3 coding sequence is TGTGCCATCAGTGACCTGGGGGGGAAGACCTACGAGCAGTACTTC. It encodes CAISDLGGKTYEQYF.

The J gene is TRBJ1-1, the V gene TRBV5-1; D is ambiguous. The CDR3 sequence is 16 residues long. Germline V CDR1 and CDR2: SGHRS, YFSETQ. The germline V and J ends were trimmed by 0 bases and 0 bases, with 12 bases remaining between them. The CDR3 protein is CASSLGTEAMNTEAFF. Written as DNA, the CDR3 is TGCGCCAGCAGCTTGGGGACGGAGGCTATGAACACTGAAGCTTTCTTT.